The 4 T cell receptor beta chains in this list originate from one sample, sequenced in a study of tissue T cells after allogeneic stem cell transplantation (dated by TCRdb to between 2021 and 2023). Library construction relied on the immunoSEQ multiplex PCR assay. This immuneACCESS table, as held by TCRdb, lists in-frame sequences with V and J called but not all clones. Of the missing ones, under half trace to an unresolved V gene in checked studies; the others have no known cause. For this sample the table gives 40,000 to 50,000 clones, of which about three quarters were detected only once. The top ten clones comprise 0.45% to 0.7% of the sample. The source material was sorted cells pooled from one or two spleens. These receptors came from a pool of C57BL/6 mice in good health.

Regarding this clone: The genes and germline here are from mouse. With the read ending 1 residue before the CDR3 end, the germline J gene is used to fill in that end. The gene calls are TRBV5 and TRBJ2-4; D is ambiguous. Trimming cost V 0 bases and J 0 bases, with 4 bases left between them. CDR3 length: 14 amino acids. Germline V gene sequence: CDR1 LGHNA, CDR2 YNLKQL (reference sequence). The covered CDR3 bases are TGTGCCAGCAGCCAAGACTTTAGTCAAAACACCTTGTAC. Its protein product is CASSQDFSQNTLY. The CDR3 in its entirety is CASSQDFSQNTLYF.

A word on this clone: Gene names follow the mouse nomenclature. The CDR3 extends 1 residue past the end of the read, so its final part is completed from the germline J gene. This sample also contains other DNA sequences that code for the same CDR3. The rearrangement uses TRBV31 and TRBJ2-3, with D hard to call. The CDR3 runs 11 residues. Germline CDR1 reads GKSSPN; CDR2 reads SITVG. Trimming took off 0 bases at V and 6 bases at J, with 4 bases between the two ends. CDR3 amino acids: CAWSLSETLYF. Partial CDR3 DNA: TGTGCCTGGAGTCTAAGCGAAACGCTGTAT.

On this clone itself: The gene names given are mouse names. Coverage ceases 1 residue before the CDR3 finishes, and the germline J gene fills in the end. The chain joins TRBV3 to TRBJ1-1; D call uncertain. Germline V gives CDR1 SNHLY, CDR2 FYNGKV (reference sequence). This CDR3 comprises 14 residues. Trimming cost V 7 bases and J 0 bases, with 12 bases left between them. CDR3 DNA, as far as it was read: TGTGCCAGCACCCGGGAGGAGGCAAACACAGAAGTCTTC. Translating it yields CASTREEANTEVF. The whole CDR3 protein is CASTREEANTEVFF.

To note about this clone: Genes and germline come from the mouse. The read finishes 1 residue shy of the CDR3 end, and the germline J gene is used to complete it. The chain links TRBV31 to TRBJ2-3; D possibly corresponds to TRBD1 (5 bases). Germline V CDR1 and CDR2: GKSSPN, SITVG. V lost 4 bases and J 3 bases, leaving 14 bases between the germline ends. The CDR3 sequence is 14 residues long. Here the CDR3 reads CAWTLTEGAETLYF. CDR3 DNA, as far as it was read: TGTGCCTGGACCCTGACAGAGGGAGCAGAAACGCTGTAT.